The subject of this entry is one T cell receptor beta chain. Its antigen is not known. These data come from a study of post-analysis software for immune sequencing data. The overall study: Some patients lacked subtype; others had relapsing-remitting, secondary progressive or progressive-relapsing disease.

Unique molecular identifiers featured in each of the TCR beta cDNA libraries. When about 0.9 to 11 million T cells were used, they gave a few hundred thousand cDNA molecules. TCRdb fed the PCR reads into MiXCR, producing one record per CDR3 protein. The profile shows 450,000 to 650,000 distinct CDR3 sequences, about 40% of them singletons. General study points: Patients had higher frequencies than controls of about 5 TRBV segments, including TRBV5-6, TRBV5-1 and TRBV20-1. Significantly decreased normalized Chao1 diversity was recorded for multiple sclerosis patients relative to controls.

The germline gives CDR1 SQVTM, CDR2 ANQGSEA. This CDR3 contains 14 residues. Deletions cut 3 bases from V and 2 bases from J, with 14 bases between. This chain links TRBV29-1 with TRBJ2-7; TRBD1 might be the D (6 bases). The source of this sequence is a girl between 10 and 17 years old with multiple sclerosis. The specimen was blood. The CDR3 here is CSVDAGTFPYEQYF. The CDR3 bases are TGCAGCGTTGATGCCGGGACATTTCCCTACGAGCAGTACTTC.